The clone carrying this TCR beta chain was counted at least ten times. TCR beta CDR3 region amplification was performed from RNA transcripts. RT-PCR in the first round (using the HTBI primer set) targeted the TCR CDR3. TCRdb fed the multiplex PCR reads into MiXCR, producing one record per CDR3 protein. The table lists about 400,000 distinct CDR3 sequences, about 16% of them singletons. Trimming took off 1 base at V and 5 bases at J, with 8 bases between the two ends. This CDR3 has 13 amino acids. CDR1 and CDR2 from the germline V gene are MNHNS and SASEGT. This sample was taken from a study of T cells in Graves' hyperthyroidism and ophthalmopathy. The PBMCs were taken from over 9.5 ml of fresh peripheral blood.

The chain couples TRBV6-1 to TRBJ1-2; D may be TRBD1 (6 bases). The sequenced sample consisted of blood. The receptor was isolated from a woman aged 60-75 years with Graves' ophthalmopathy. The DNA for the CDR3 is TGTGCCAGCAGTGAAGTGGGACAATATGGCTACACCTTC. Translating it yields CASSEVGQYGYTF.